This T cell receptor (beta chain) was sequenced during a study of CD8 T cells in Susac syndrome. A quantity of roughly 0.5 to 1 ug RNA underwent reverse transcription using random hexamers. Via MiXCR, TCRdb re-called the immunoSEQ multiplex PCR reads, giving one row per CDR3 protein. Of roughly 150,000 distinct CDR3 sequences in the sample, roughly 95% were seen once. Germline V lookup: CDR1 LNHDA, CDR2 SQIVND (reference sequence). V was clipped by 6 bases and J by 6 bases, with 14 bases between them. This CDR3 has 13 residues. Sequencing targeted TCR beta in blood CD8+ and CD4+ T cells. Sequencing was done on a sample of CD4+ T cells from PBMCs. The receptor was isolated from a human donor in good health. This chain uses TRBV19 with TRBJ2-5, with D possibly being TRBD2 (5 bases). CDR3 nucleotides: TGTGCCAGTAGGGCACTAGTATCGAAGACCCAGTACTTC. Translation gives CASRALVSKTQYF.